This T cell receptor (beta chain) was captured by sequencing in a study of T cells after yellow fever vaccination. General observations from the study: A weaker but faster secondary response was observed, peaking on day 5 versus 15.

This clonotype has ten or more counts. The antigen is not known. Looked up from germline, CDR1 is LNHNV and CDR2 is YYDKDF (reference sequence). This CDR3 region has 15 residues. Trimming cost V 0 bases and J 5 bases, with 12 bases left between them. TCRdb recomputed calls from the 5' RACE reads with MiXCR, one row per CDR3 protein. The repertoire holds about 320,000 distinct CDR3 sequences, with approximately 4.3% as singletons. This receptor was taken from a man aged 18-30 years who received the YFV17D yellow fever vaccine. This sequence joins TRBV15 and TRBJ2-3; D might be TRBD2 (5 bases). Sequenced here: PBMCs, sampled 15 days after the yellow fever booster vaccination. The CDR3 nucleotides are TGTGCCACCAGCAGAGAGGGCCCTCGGGGAGATACGCAGTATTTT. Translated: CATSREGPRGDTQYF.